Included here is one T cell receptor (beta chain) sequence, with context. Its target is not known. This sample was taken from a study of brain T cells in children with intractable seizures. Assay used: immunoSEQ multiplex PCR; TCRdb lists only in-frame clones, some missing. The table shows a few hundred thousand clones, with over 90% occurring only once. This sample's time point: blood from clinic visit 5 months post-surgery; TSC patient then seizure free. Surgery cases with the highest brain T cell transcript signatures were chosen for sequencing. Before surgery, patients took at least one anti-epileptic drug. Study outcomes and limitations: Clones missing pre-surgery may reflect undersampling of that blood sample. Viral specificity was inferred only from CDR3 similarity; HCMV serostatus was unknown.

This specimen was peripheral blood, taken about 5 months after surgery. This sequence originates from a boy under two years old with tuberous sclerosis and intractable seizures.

CDR3 DNA sequence: TGTGCCAGCAGCCGGGTCGGGAGGGATGGCTCACCCCTCCACTTT. This sequence encodes CASSRVGRDGSPLHF. V usage is TRBV21-1 and J usage is TRBJ1-6. TRBV21-1 is a pseudogene locus. The CDR3 is made up of 15 amino acids.